Shown below are 3 T cell receptor beta chains from a single sample sequenced in a study of CD8 T cells in Susac syndrome. With random hexamers, 0.5 to 1 ug RNA was reverse transcribed. TCRdb re-analysed the immunoSEQ multiplex PCR reads in MiXCR, keeping a single row per CDR3 protein. This sample yields 130,000 or so distinct CDR3 sequences, of which roughly 92% are seen a single time; just over 0.095% belongs to the top ten. The sample consisted of CD4+ T cells from PBMCs. Receptor source: a human donor in good health.

The chain is built from TRBV29-1 and TRBJ1-1, with 9 bases fitting TRBD1. V was clipped by 7 bases and J by 0 bases; unmatched bases: 3. The germline gives CDR1 SQVTM, CDR2 ANQGSEA. This CDR3 spans 13 amino acids. The CDR3 DNA reads TGCAGCGCCAGGACAGGGGTGAACACTGAAGCTTTCTTT. It specifies CSARTGVNTEAFF.

This clonotype appeared once. DNA for the CDR3: TGTGCCAGCAGTCCCTTAGGTTCGAACACCGGGGAGCTGTTTTTT. Residues: CASSPLGSNTGELFF. V is TRBV14 and J is TRBJ2-2; D is uncertain. The length of the CDR3 is 15 residues. Germline lookup yields CDR1 SGHDN and CDR2 FVKESK. V was trimmed by 6 bases and J by 0 bases, leaving 11 bases between them.

The chain employs TRBV12-3 or TRBV12-4 and TRBJ1-2; the D is unclear. V was cut by 5 bases and J by 5 bases, with 6 bases left in between. This CDR3 comprises 11 residues. The DNA for the CDR3 is TGTGCCAGCAGTGATAGATATGGCTACACCTTC. This encodes CASSDRYGYTF.